This T cell receptor (beta chain) was captured by sequencing in a study of blood T cells in healthy people across ages. Germline assignment: CDR1 SNHLY and CDR2 FYNNEI. CDR3 length: 15 amino acids. The V gene lost 3 bases and the J gene lost 1 base, with 10 bases spanning the gap. This clonotype was picked up a small number of times. PCR was performed a second time for roughly 7 to 12 cycles using a sample-barcoded 5' primer and a J-beta primer mix. In TCRdb, the 5' RACE reads were re-called with MiXCR into one record per CDR3 protein. Altogether 500,000 to 600,000 distinct CDR3 sequences are present, 25% to 30% being singletons, with the ten largest covering around 20%.

This clonotype was obtained from a woman aged 65 to 85 in good health. Sequencing input: blood. V is TRBV2 and J is TRBJ2-1; D remains ambiguous. CDR3 in DNA: TGTGCCAGCAGTGAGGCAATGGGATCCTACAATGAGCAGTTCTTC. It specifies CASSEAMGSYNEQFF.